One sample yielded the 13 T cell receptor beta chains listed below, sequenced in a study of technical replicates of blood from several donors (dated 2017 in TCRdb). Libraries were constructed by the immunoSEQ multiplex PCR assay. TCRdb took this table from immuneACCESS and kept in-frame rearrangements with V and J called. Such tables lack part of the clones; where checked against another copy, unresolved V genes explain under half of the gap, and the rest is unexplained. The sample records tens of thousands of clones, about 92% of which are singletons. Clones ranked in the top ten supply 0.42% of the sample. The sample consisted of T cells isolated from PBMCs. The receptors stem from a human donor in good health.

This clone was seen just once. The genes are TRBV5-4 and TRBJ1-2, with D perhaps matching TRBD1 (6 bases). CDR1 is SGHNT and CDR2 is YYREEE in the germline V gene (reference sequence). The CDR3 has 14 amino acids. V was shortened by 0 bases and J by 7 bases, with 13 bases between the two germline ends. CDR3 coding DNA: TGTGCCAGCAGCTTGGGGGGGGGCGAGTTTGGCTACACCTTC. Its translation is CASSLGGGEFGYTF. Filled out from reference TRBV5-4 and TRBJ1-2, the complete variable domain reads ETGVTQSPTHLIKTRGQQVTLRCSSQSGHNTVSWYQQALGQGPQFIFQYYREEENGRGNFPPRFSGLQFPNYSSELNVNALELDDSALYLCASSLGGGEFGYTFGSGTRLTVV.

This clone is a singleton in its sample. The CDR3 DNA reads TGTGCCAGCAGTGAATTCGGGTTCTCCTCTAGCACAGATACGCAGTATTTT. Its protein is CASSEFGFSSSTDTQYF. V and J are TRBV25-1 and TRBJ2-3; D uncertain. From germline, CDR1 is MGHDK and CDR2 SYGVNS. V gave up 1 base and J gave up 0 bases, with 14 bases separating them. The CDR3 totals 17 residues.

This sequence joins TRBV30 and TRBJ1-4; 7 bases are a match to TRBD1. CDR1 GTSNPN and CDR2 SVGIG come from the germline V gene (reference sequence). J was trimmed by 5 bases and V by 3 bases; bases with no gene match: 3. This CDR3 contains 13 residues. CDR3 amino acids: CAWSLDRNEKLFF. CDR3 bases: TGTGCCTGGAGCCTGGACAGGAATGAAAAACTGTTTTTT.

This sequence joins TRBV27 and TRBJ2-7; weak D call: TRBD1 (6 bases). This CDR3 is built from 14 residues. The V and J ends lost 6 bases and 3 bases respectively, with 15 bases between them. Germline CDR1 reads MNHEY; CDR2 reads SMNVEV (reference sequence). CDR3 protein: CASRPGHRIYEQYF. The CDR3 DNA sequence: TGTGCCAGCAGACCGGGACATCGAATCTACGAGCAGTACTTC.

The V call is TRBV7-2, the J call TRBJ2-7; 14 nucleotides agree with TRBD2. Germline values: CDR1 SGHTA, CDR2 FQGNSA. CDR3 size: 17 residues. V trimming: 3 bases; J trimming: 5 bases; junction bases outside the gene matches: 9. CDR3: CASSLEPGLAGADEQYF. DNA of the CDR3: TGTGCCAGCAGCTTGGAACCGGGACTAGCGGGAGCGGACGAGCAGTACTTC.

This clone was seen just once. The gene calls are TRBV7-9 and TRBJ1-1, with 7 nucleotides matching TRBD1. The CDR3 length is 16 residues. The V and J ends lost 5 bases and 0 bases, in that order; junction bases with no gene match: 9. The germline V gene encodes CDR1 SEHNR and CDR2 FQNEAQ (reference sequence). The CDR3 spells CASSHWTGALNTEAFF. Written as DNA, the CDR3 is TGTGCCAGCAGCCACTGGACAGGAGCCTTGAACACTGAAGCTTTCTTT.

V gene TRBV2 combines with J gene TRBJ2-1, with 10 bases aligning to TRBD2. The CDR3 length is 14 residues. Germline lookup yields CDR1 SNHLY and CDR2 FYNNEI. The V segment lost 8 bases and the J segment 8 bases; nucleotides outside the gene matches: 9. CDR3 nucleotide sequence: TGTGCCAGCGCTGGAATAGCGGGAGGCTATGAGCAGTTCTTC. As protein: CASAGIAGGYEQFF.

This rearrangement joins TRBV4-1 to TRBJ2-7; 13 bases are a match to TRBD2. The CDR3 runs to 17 residues. Germline lookup yields CDR1 MGHRA and CDR2 YSYEKL. The V segment lost 3 bases and the J segment 2 bases; nucleotides outside the gene matches: 7. The CDR3 is CASSHGLAGEIPYEQYF. The CDR3 nucleotides are TGCGCCAGCAGCCATGGACTAGCGGGAGAAATCCCCTACGAGCAGTACTTC.

The V call is TRBV19, the J call TRBJ2-1; 7 positions agree with TRBD2. The CDR3 loop spans 15 amino acids. Germline lookup yields CDR1 LNHDA and CDR2 SQIVND (reference sequence). V was clipped by 1 base and J by 0 bases; unmatched bases: 0. This CDR3 reads CASSIGTSSYNEQFF. CDR3 sequence (DNA): TGTGCCAGTAGTATAGGGACTAGCTCCTACAATGAGCAGTTCTTC.

This chain uses TRBV5-1 with TRBJ1-3; D gene uncertain. Per germline, CDR1 SGHRS and CDR2 YFSETQ. V was pared by 5 bases and J by 0 bases, with 6 bases between. The CDR3 consists of 13 residues. CDR3 coding DNA: TGCGCCAGCAGACCCAGCTCTGGAAACACCATATATTTT. This sequence encodes CASRPSSGNTIYF.

The chain couples TRBV19 to TRBJ1-5, with D possibly TRBD1 on 5 matching bases. V was trimmed by 3 bases and J by 5 bases, leaving 8 bases between them. This CDR3 is 13 amino acids long. Germline-derived CDR1 and CDR2 are LNHDA and SQIVND (reference sequence). CDR3 protein: CASSIGGDQPQHF. Written as DNA, the CDR3 is TGTGCCAGTAGTATTGGGGGGGATCAGCCCCAGCATTTT.

The chain uses TRBV7-2 and TRBJ2-3; 10 positions match TRBD2. Looked up from germline, CDR1 is SGHTA and CDR2 is FQGNSA. The CDR3 spans 17 residues. The junction had 11 bases not matched to a gene; V was cut back by 1 base and J by 7 bases. The CDR3 loop reads CASSLVGLSGRRNTQYF. CDR3 bases: TGTGCCAGCAGCTTAGTGGGGCTTAGCGGGAGGAGGAATACGCAGTATTTT.

V is TRBV19 and J is TRBJ2-1, with 14 bases lining up with TRBD2. Germline values: CDR1 LNHDA, CDR2 SQIVND (reference sequence). The CDR3 totals 18 residues. V shed 6 bases, J shed 2 bases, and the junction held 9 bases outside the gene matches. The DNA of the CDR3 is TGTGCCAGTAGAAACGGGACTAGCGGGAGAAGCACCTACAATGAGCAGTTCTTC. This translates into CASRNGTSGRSTYNEQFF.